This T cell receptor beta chain was retrieved from a study of beta chain features in type 1 diabetes. Every isolated RNA sample was fully reverse transcribed, so sequencing captured expressed TCRB transcripts. Some clones are missing from TCRdb's copy, which holds only in-frame ones; the method was immunoSEQ multiplex PCR. The sample comprises about 150,000 clones, about 7.3% of which are singletons, and about 0.6% rests with the top ten. Germline CDR1 reads SGHTA; CDR2 reads FQGTGA. The CDR3 consists of 12 residues. Trimming stripped 1 base from V and 7 bases from J, with 4 bases between. This TCR came from a man aged 18 to 29 in good health. The chain carries TRBV7-3 and TRBJ2-2, with D unclear. Sequences were obtained from central memory CD4+ T cells from blood. CDR3 protein: CASSLIHGELFF. DNA of the CDR3: TGTGCCAGCAGCTTAATCCACGGGGAGCTGTTTTTT.